This T cell receptor (beta chain) was found in a study of T cells after yellow fever vaccination. Whole-study context: When fractions had low cell numbers, they were prepared with SMART-Seq v4 Ultra Low Input. Findings of the study overall: Most clones from primary vaccination were detected again post-booster (approximately 97% CD4, 70% to 90% CD8). Few clonotypes appeared in both CD4 and CD8 compartments.

About this clonotype itself: Its antigen is unknown. The junction does not match germline at one end; this may be a read error.

Germline assignment: CDR1 SSHAT and CDR2 FNYEAQ (reference sequence). There are 14 residues in the CDR3. 5'RACE template switching produced TCR cDNA carrying a universal primer site and UMIs. MiXCR, applied by TCRdb to the 5' RACE reads, yields one record per CDR3 protein. The sample holds a few hundred thousand distinct CDR3 sequences, about a fifth seen once. This sequence joins TRBV7-7 and TRBJ2-5; D is possibly TRBD2 (6 bases). The specimen comprised PBMCs, sampled 15 days after the yellow fever booster vaccination. The receptor's source is a man in his thirties or forties who received the YFV17D yellow fever vaccine. CDR3 in amino acids: CASSYDPGGQTQYF. The CDR3 DNA sequence: TGTGCTAGCAGTTACGATCCAGGAGGGCAGACCCAGTACTTC.